The sequence of this T cell receptor beta chain was determined in a study of shared clonotypes between healthy human individuals. Study outcomes and limitations: Generally, estimated richness proved larger in naive subsets than it did in memory subsets.

As regards this clone: Its target is not known.

Among the donors, all were Caucasian adults who lived in Nashville, Tennessee. Replicate PCRs for sorted subsets used around 200 ng DNA; this equaled 30,000 to 35,000 T cell genomes. TCRdb's table, derived via immunoSEQ multiplex PCR, lists solely in-frame clones and lacks some. The sample contains about 1.1 million clones, approximately 80% of which appear only once. From germline, CDR1 is GTSNPN and CDR2 SVGIG (reference sequence). The V and J ends lost 0 bases and 2 bases, in that order; junction bases with no gene match: 4. The CDR3 is 15 residues long. This clonotype originated in a man between 18 and 29 years old in good health. Some clones in this sample may be carry-over from other donors' samples. This sequence joins TRBV30 and TRBJ1-5; 7 bases are a match to TRBD1. Sequenced: memory CD4+ T cells from PBMCs. This sample's subset: CD45RA-negative fraction. The chain's CDR3 is CAWSVLGTGNQPQHF. CDR3 DNA: TGTGCCTGGAGTGTACTGGGGACAGGCAATCAGCCCCAGCATTTT.